This T cell receptor (beta chain) was found in a study of T cell changes during pregnancy in multiple sclerosis. V was pared by 4 bases and J by 9 bases, with 10 bases between. Germline CDR1 and CDR2: SNHLY and FYNNEI. CDR3 length: 12 amino acids. Using immunoSEQ multiplex PCR, the repertoire was profiled, and TCRdb retains in-frame clones only, with some absent. This table has about 49,000 clones, around 87% appearing once. Sequences were derived from peripheral blood, sampled after pregnancy. This chain connects TRBV2 to TRBJ1-5; D gene uncertain. The receptor comes from a female donor in good health, enrolled as a control in a pregnancy study. The CDR3: CASSAGRRPQHF. DNA for the CDR3: TGTGCCAGCAGTGCCGGGAGAAGGCCCCAGCATTTT.